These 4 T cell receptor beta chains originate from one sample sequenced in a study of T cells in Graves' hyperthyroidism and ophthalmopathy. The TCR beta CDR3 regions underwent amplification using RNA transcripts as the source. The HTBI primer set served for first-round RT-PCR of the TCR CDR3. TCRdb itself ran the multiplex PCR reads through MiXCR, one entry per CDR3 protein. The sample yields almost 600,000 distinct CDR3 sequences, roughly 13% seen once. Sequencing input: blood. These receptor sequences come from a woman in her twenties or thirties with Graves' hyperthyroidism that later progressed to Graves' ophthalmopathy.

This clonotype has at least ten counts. CDR3 loop: CASSPPGGGANYGYTF. The CDR3 nucleotides read TGTGCCAGCTCACCACCCGGAGGGGGAGCTAACTATGGCTACACCTTC. The V gene is TRBV18, the J gene TRBJ1-2; D perhaps matches TRBD1 (6 bases). Germline V gene sequence: CDR1 KGHSH, CDR2 LQKENI. The CDR3 is 16 amino acids. V lost 0 bases, J lost 0 bases, and 11 bases lay in between.

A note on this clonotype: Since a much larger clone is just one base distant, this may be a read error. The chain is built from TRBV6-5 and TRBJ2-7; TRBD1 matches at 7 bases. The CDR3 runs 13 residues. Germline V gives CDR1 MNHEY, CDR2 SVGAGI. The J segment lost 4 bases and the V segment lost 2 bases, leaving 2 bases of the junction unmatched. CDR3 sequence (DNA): TGTGCCAGCAGTTACGAGACAGGGTACGAGCAGTACTTC. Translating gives CASSYETGYEQYF.

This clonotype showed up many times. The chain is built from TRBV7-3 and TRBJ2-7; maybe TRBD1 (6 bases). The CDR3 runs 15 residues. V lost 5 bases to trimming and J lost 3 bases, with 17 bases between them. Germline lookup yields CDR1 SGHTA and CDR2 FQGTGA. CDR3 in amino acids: CASSLYPGHFYEQYF. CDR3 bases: TGTGCCAGCAGCCTTTACCCGGGACATTTCTACGAGCAGTACTTC.

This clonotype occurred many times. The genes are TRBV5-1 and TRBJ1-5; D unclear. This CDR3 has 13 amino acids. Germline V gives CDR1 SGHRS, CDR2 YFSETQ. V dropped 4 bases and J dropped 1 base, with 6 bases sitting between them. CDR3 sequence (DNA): TGCGCCAGCAGCAAAGACAGCAATCAGCCCCAGCATTTT. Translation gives CASSKDSNQPQHF. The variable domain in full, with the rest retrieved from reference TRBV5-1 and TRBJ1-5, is KAGVTQTPRYLIKTRGQQVTLSCSPISGHRSVSWYQQTPGQGLQFLFEYFSETQRNKGNFPGRFSGRQFSNSRSEMNVSTLELGDSALYLCASSKDSNQPQHFGDGTRLSIL.